What follows are 12 T cell receptor beta chains derived from one specimen sequenced in a study of blood T cell repertoires in COVID-19. Clones were sequenced by immunoSEQ multiplex PCR, and TCRdb holds only the in-frame ones, with some missing. The sample consists of some 250,000 clones, 70% to 90% of them appearing once. The sample was PBMCs or T cells enriched from blood (not recorded which). These receptors came from a woman aged 45-60 years who had recovered from COVID-19.

The V gene is TRBV28, the J gene TRBJ1-3; the D is unclear. With 10 bases removed from V and 4 bases from J, the gap between germline ends came to 17 bases. The CDR3 is made up of 14 amino acids. Germline V lookup: CDR1 MDHEN, CDR2 SYDVKM. The CDR3 sequence is CANPRPGAGNTIYF. CDR3 in DNA: TGTGCCAACCCCCGACCGGGTGCAGGAAACACCATATATTTT.

This chain uses TRBV28 with TRBJ1-2, with D possibly TRBD1 on 6 matching bases. This CDR3 contains 15 residues. Trimming took 10 bases from V and 0 from J, leaving 18 bases between them. From germline, CDR1 is MDHEN and CDR2 SYDVKM. The CDR3 DNA reads as TGTGCCACCCGCAGTAGGGGGACATCTAACTATGGCTACACCTTC. Amino acid sequence: CATRSRGTSNYGYTF.

This rearrangement joins TRBV10-3 to TRBJ1-2; D ambiguous. Germline lookup yields CDR1 ENHRY and CDR2 SYGVKD. Trimming left V 2 bases short and J 0 bases short, with 10 bases between. CDR3 length: 15 residues. CDR3 residues: CAISEGGGSNYGYTF. Here the CDR3 DNA reads TGTGCCATCAGTGAGGGTGGAGGATCTAACTATGGCTACACCTTC.

The chain combines TRBV5-8 with TRBJ2-1; D possibly corresponds to TRBD2 (5 bases). The germline V and J ends were trimmed by 6 bases and 15 bases, with 16 bases remaining between them. From germline, CDR1 is SGHTS and CDR2 YDEGEE. This CDR3 has 11 residues. DNA of the CDR3: TGTGCCAGCACTCTAAGTCGGGAACCGTTCTTC. It translates to CASTLSREPFF.

This rearrangement joins TRBV18 to TRBJ2-5, with 7 bases lining up with TRBD1. This CDR3 comprises 16 residues. V trimming: 4 bases; J trimming: 4 bases; junction bases outside the gene matches: 12. Germline V lookup: CDR1 KGHSH, CDR2 LQKENI. The CDR3: CASSLNTGTDRETQYF. Written as DNA, the CDR3 is TGTGCCAGCTCACTAAATACCGGGACAGACAGAGAGACCCAGTACTTC.

This sequence joins TRBV28 and TRBJ1-3; no clear D. The V end was cut by 5 bases, the J end by 8 bases, with 16 bases between. This CDR3 comprises 14 residues. The germline CDR1 and CDR2 sequences are MDHEN and SYDVKM. This CDR3 is CASSGVPGVDTIYF. DNA of the CDR3: TGTGCCAGCAGTGGTGTCCCGGGTGTGGACACCATATATTTT. Using reference TRBV28 and TRBJ1-3 for the parts outside the CDR3, the full variable domain is DVKVTQSSRYLVKRTGEKVFLECVQDMDHENMFWYRQDPGLGLRLIYFSYDVKMKEKGDIPEGYSVSREKKERFSLILESASTNQTSMYLCASSGVPGVDTIYFGEGSWLTVV.

V gene TRBV5-4 combines with J gene TRBJ2-3, with 12 bases lining up with TRBD2. V trimming: 5 bases; J trimming: 7 bases; junction bases outside the gene matches: 2. Germline lookup yields CDR1 SGHNT and CDR2 YYREEE (reference sequence). There are 13 residues in the CDR3. The CDR3 loop is CASSGLAGNTQYF. CDR3 coding DNA: TGTGCCAGCAGTGGACTAGCGGGAAATACGCAGTATTTT.

V is TRBV7-9 and J is TRBJ2-7; 9 nucleotides agree with TRBD2. Germline lookup yields CDR1 SEHNR and CDR2 FQNEAQ (reference sequence). V was pared by 5 bases and J by 2 bases, with 7 bases of the junction left unmatched. The CDR3 is 15 residues long. In nucleotides, the CDR3 is TGTGCCAGCAGCCTTAGCGGGAGCCCTACCTACGAGCAGTACTTC. Amino acid sequence: CASSLSGSPTYEQYF.

The chain carries TRBV5-5 and TRBJ1-4; no definite D call. Trimming cost V 1 base and J 2 bases, with 9 bases left between them. CDR3 length: 15 amino acids. CDR1 SGHKS and CDR2 YYEKEE come from the germline V gene (reference sequence). The CDR3 loop reads CASSLFGQTNEKLFF. DNA for the CDR3: TGTGCCAGCAGCTTGTTTGGGCAGACTAATGAAAAACTGTTTTTT. Complete variable domain (other parts from reference TRBV5-5 and TRBJ1-4): DAGVTQSPTHLIKTRGQQVTLRCSPISGHKSVSWYQQVLGQGPQFIFQYYEKEERGRGNFPDRFSARQFPNYSSELNVNALLLGDSALYLCASSLFGQTNEKLFFGSGTQLSVL.

This chain uses TRBV7-2 with TRBJ2-3, with D unclear. V lost 0 bases, J lost 0 bases, and 7 bases lay in between. The germline gives CDR1 SGHTA, CDR2 FQGNSA. The CDR3 runs 15 residues. CDR3 coding DNA: TGTGCCAGCAGCTTAGCGAGGCAGAGCACAGATACGCAGTATTTT. The encoded protein is CASSLARQSTDTQYF.

This sequence joins TRBV27 and TRBJ2-1, with 11 bases lining up with TRBD2. With 4 bases clipped from V and 7 bases from J, the junction kept 15 bases outside the gene matches. This CDR3 is built from 18 residues. Germline CDR1 is MNHEY and CDR2 is SMNVEV (reference sequence). In nucleotides, the CDR3 is TGTGCCAGCAGTTCTGCCCTTAGCGGGAGGGCCTCGGAAAATGAGCAGTTCTTC. Translation gives CASSSALSGRASENEQFF.

The J gene is TRBJ1-3, the V gene TRBV5-4; tentative D call: TRBD1 (5 bases). V was shortened by 1 base and J by 0 bases, with 8 bases between the two germline ends. Germline V gene sequence: CDR1 SGHNT, CDR2 YYREEE (reference sequence). The CDR3 is 15 amino acids. The CDR3 reads CASSLSGDSGNTIYF. CDR3 nucleotides: TGTGCCAGCAGCTTGTCGGGGGACTCTGGAAACACCATATATTTT.